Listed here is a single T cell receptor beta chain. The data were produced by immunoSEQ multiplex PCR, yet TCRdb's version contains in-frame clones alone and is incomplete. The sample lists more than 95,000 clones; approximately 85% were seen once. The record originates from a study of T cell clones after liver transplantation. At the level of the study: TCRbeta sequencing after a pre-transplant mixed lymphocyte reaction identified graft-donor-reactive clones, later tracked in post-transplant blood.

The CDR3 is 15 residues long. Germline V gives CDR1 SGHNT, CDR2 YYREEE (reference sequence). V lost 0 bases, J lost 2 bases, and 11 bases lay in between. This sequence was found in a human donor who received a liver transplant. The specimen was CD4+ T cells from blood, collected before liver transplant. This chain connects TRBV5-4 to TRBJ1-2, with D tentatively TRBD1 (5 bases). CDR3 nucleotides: TGTGCCAGCAGCTTGGTGGGCAGGGAGAACTATGGCTACACCTTC. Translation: CASSLVGRENYGYTF.